The present TCR beta chain was sequenced within a study of shared clonotypes between healthy human individuals. CD45RA+ naive and CD45RA-negative memory subsets were separated from CD4+ cells. Here immunoSEQ multiplex PCR was the method, and the copy in TCRdb shows in-frame clones only, minus some. The sample holds a few million clones; 90% to 95% are singletons and the top ten take around 0.15%. Comment on this clone: Its target is unknown.

General observations from the study: Relative to clonotypes present in all four donors, those not shared had lower generation probabilities. Naive CD4 clonotype sharing across four donors was about 5%.

Germline CDR1 LNHDA, CDR2 SQIVND (reference sequence). The V gene lost 4 bases and the J gene lost 7 bases, with 22 bases spanning the gap. The CDR3 spans 16 residues. This receptor was taken from a young man in good health. The source material was naive CD4+ T cells sorted from blood. Subset reported: CD45RA+ positively selected. J is TRBJ2-5 and V is TRBV19; D is perhaps TRBD1 or TRBD2 (5 bases each). CDR3 sequence: CASSTVTSGTARTQYF. CDR3 nucleotides: TGTGCCAGTAGTACCGTGACCTCCGGGACCGCCAGGACCCAGTACTTC.